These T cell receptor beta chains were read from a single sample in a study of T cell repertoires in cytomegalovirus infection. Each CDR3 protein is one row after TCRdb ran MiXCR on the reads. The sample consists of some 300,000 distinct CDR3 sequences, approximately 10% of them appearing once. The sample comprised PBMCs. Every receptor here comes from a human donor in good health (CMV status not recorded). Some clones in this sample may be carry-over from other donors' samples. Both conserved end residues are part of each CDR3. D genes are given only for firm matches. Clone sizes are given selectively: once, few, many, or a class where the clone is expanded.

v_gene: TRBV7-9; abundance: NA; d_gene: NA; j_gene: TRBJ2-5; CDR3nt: TGTGCCAGCAGCTTATGGGGAGCCTCTCAAGAGACCCAGTACTTC; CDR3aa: CASSLWGASQETQYF
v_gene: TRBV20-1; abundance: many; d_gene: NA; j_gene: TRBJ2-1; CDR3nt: TGCAGTGCTAAGGGTGCTAGTGGGGCTGATGAGCAGTTCTTC; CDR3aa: CSAKGASGADEQFF
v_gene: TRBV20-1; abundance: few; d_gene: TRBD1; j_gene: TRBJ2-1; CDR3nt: TGCAGTGCTCCGGACAGGGTCAATGAGCAGTTCTTC; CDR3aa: CSAPDRVNEQFF
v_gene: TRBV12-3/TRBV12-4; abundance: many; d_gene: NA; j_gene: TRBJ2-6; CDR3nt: TGTGCCAGCAGTTTATTTGCGCCCAGCTCTGGGGCCAACGTCCTGACTTTC; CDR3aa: CASSLFAPSSGANVLTF
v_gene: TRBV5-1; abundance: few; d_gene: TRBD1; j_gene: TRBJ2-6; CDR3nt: TGCGCCAGCAGCTTGGGGACAGGGTCTGGGGCCAACGTCCTGACTTTC; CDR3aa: CASSLGTGSGANVLTF
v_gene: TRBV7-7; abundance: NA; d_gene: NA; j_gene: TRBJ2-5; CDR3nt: TGTGCTAGCAGCCCACTAGTCCTACCTAGGCAAGAGACCCAGTACTTC; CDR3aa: CASSPLVLPRQETQYF
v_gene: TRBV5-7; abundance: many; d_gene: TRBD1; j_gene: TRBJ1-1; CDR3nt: TGTGCCAGCAGCTTTCTGGGACAGACATTGAACACTGAAGCTTTCTTT; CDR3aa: CASSFLGQTLNTEAFF
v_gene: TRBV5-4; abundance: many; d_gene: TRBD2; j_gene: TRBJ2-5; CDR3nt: TGTGCCAGCAGCACGGGACTAGCGGGGATCGAGACCCAGTACTTC; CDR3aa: CASSTGLAGIETQYF
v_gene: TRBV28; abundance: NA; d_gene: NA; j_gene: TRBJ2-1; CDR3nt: TGTGCCAGCAGTCTGTCGACCGACAATGAGCAGTTCTTC; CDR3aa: CASSLSTDNEQFF
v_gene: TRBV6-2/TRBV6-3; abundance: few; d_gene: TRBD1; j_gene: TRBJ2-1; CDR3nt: TGTGCCAGCTCAGAGTACAGGGGAAACTACAATGAGCAGTTCTTC; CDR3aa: CASSEYRGNYNEQFF
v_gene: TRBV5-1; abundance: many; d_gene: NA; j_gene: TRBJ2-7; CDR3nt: TGCGCCAGCAGCCCTCGACCGAGCGGGCTCTCCTACGAGCAGTACTTC; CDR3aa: CASSPRPSGLSYEQYF
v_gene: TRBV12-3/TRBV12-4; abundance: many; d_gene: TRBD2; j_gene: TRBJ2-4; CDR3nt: TGTGCCAGCAGTCGGACTAGCGGCGGCAAAAACATTCAGTACTTC; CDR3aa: CASSRTSGGKNIQYF
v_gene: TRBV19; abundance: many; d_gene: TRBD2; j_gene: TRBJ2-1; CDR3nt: TGTGCCAGTAGACCCCCCGGTGCGGGGGGATACAATGAGCAGTTCTTC; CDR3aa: CASRPPGAGGYNEQFF
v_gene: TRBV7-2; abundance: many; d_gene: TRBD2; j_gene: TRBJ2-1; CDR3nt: TGTGCCAGCAGCTTACTAGCGGGGAAGTATGAGCAGTTCTTC; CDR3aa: CASSLLAGKYEQFF
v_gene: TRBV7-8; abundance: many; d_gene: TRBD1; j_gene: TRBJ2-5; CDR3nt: TGTGCCAGCAGCTTAGCGCAGGGGGAACAAGAGACCCAGTACTTC; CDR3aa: CASSLAQGEQETQYF
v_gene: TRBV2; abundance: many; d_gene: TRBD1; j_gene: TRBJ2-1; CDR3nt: TGTGCCAGCAGTGCGGACAGGGGATATGATGAGCAGTTCTTC; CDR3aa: CASSADRGYDEQFF
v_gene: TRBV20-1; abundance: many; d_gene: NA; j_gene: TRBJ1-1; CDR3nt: TGCAGTGCTAGTGGTCGGGAGAACACTGAAGCTTTCTTT; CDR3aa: CSASGRENTEAFF
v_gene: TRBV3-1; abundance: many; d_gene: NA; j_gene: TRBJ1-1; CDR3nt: TGTGCCAGCACTCCGGGGGGGCGCCAGTGGACTGAAGCTTTCTTT; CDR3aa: CASTPGGRQWTEAFF
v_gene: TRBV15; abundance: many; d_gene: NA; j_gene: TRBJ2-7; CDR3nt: TGTGCCACCAGCAGAGATGCGATAGTGAGGGGACCCTACGAGCAGTACTTC; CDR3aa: CATSRDAIVRGPYEQYF
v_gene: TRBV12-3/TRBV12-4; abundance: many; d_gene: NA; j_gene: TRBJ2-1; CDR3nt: TGTGCCAGCAGTTCCGAAACCGGCAATGAGCAGTTCTTC; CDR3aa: CASSSETGNEQFF
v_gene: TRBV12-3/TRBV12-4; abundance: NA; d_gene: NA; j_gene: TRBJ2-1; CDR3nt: TGTGCCGGGACCACCCCGCCAGGCAGGCCGTGGTACAATGAGCAGTTCTTC; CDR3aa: CAGTTPPGRPWYNEQFF
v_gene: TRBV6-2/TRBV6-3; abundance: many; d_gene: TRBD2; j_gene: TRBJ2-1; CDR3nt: TGTGCCGTCCAGCGGGGGAGCTACAATGAGCAGTTCTTC; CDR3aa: CAVQRGSYNEQFF
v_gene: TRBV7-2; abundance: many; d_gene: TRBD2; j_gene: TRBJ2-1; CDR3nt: TGTGCCAGCAGCTTAGTAGGAGCGGGGGGGCAGGTGGGGCAGTTCTTC; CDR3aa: CASSLVGAGGQVGQFF
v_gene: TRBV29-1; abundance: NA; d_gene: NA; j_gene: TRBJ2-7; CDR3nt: TGCAGCGTTGACAAGGGGAAGAGAGGCGAGCAGTACTTC; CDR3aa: CSVDKGKRGEQYF
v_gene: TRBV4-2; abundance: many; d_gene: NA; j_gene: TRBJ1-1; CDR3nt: TGTGCCAGCAGCCAAGATAGGGTCCTAGTCACTGAAGCTTTCTTT; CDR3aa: CASSQDRVLVTEAFF
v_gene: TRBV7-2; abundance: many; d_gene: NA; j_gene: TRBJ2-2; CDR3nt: TGTGCCAGCAGCTTAAGAGGTTTCGCTTTAGGGTCCGGGGAGCTGTTTTTT; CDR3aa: CASSLRGFALGSGELFF
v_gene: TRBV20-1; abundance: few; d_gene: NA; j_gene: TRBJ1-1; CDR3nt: TGCAGTGGGTGGGGGGACCCTGAAGCTTTCTTT; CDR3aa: CSGWGDPEAFF
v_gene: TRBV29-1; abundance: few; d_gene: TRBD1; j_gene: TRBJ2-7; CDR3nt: TGCAGCGTCGTCTCGGGACAGGGGCCCTACGAGCAGTACTTC; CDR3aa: CSVVSGQGPYEQYF
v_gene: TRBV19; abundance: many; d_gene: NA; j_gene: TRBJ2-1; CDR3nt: TGTGCCAGTAGTATAGATACCGGGTTTGAGCAGTTCTTC; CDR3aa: CASSIDTGFEQFF
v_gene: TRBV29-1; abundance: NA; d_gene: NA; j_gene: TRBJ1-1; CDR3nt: TGCAGCGTCGCCGGCCTCGGAGGGAACACTGAAGCTTTCTTT; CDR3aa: CSVAGLGGNTEAFF
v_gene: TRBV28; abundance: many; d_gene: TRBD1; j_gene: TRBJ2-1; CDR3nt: TGTGCCAGCAGTATGACAGGGTTCAATGAGCAGTTCTTC; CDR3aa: CASSMTGFNEQFF
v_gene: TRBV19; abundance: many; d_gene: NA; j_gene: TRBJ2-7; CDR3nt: TGTGCCAGTAGTATAGGTATCCGTTCGAGCTCCTACGAGCAGTACTTC; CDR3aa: CASSIGIRSSSYEQYF
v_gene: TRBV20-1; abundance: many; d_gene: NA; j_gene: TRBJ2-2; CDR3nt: TGCAGTGCTAGAGATCCAGGGGCCGGGGAGCTGTTTTTT; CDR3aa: CSARDPGAGELFF
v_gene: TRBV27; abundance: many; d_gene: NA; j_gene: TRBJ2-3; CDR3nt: TGTGCCAGCAGTTCTCCGGAATATCCGACACGAGTTAGTAATACGCAGTATTTT; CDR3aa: CASSSPEYPTRVSNTQYF